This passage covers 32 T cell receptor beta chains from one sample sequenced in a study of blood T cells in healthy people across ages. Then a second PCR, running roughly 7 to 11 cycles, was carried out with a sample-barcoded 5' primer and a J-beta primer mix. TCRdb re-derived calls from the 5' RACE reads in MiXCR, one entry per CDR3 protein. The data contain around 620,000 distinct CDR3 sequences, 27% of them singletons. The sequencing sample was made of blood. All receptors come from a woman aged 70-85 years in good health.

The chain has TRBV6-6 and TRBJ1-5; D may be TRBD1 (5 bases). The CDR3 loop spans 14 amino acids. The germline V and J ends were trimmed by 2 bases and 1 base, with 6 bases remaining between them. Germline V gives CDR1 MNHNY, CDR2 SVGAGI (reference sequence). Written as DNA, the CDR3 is TGTGCCAGCAGTTACGGGGCGAGCAATCAGCCCCAGCATTTT. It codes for CASSYGASNQPQHF.

CDR3 nucleotides: TGTGCCAGCAGCTTAGCACTAGCGGGGACCACTCAAGAGACCCAGTACTTC. This sequence encodes CASSLALAGTTQETQYF. This chain joins TRBV11-3 and TRBJ2-1; 10 nucleotides match TRBD2. The J call is doubtful: the DNA matches TRBJ2-5 better. This CDR3 is built from 17 residues. From germline, CDR1 is SGHNT and CDR2 YENEEA.

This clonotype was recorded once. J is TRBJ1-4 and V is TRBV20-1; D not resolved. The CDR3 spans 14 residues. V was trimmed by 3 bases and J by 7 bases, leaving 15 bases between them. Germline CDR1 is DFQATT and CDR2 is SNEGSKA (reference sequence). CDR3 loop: CSASLSGSGEKLFF. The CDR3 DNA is TGCAGTGCTAGTCTGAGCGGTTCCGGTGAAAAACTGTTTTTT.

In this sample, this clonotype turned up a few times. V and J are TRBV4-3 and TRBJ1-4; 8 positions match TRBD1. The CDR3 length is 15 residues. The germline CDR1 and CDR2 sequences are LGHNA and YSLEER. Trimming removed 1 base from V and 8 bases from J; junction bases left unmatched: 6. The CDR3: CASSQAGGDREKLFF. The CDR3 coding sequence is TGCGCCAGCAGCCAAGCGGGCGGGGACAGGGAAAAACTGTTTTTT.

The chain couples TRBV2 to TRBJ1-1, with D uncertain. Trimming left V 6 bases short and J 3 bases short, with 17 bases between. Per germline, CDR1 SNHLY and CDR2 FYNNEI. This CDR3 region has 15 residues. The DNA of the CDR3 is TGTGCCAGCAGGCACTTTGAGGGTAGGGACACTGAAGCTTTCTTT. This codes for CASRHFEGRDTEAFF.

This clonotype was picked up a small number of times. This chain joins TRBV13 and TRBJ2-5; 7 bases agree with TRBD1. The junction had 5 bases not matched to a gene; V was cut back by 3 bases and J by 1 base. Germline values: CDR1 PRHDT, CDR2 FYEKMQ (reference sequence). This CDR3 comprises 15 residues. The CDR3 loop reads CASSLIGTVQETQYF. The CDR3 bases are TGTGCCAGCAGCTTGATCGGGACAGTCCAAGAGACCCAGTACTTC.

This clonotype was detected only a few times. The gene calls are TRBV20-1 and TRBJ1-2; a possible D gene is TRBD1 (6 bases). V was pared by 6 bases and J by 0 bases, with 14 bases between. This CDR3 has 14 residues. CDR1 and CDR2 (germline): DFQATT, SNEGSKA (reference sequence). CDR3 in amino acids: CSARGGGANYGYTF. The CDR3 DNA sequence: TGCAGTGCCAGGGGCGGGGGAGCTAACTATGGCTACACCTTC.

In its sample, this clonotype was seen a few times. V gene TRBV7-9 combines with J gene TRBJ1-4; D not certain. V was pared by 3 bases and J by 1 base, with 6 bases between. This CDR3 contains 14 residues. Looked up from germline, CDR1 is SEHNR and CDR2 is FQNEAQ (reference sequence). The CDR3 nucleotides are TGTGCCAGCAGCTTTGTATTAACTAATGAAAAACTGTTTTTT. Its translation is CASSFVLTNEKLFF.

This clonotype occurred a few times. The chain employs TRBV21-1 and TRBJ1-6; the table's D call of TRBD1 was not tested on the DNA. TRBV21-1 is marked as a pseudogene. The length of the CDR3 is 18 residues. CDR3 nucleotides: TGTGCCAGCAGCAAGGGGGACGGACAGGGGGCGTCTAGGTCACCCCTCCACTTT. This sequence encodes CASSKGDGQGASRSPLHF.

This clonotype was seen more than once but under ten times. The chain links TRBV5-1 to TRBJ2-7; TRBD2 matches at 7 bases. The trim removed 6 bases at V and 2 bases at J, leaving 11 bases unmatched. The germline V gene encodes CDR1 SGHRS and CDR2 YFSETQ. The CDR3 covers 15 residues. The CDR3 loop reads CASKLRDYGTYEQYF. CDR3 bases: TGCGCCAGCAAGCTTAGGGACTACGGAACCTACGAGCAGTACTTC.

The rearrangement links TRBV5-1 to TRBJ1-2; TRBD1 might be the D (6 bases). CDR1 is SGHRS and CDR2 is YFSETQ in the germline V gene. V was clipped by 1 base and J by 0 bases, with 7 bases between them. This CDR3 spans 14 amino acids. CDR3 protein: CASSLQGPNYGYTF. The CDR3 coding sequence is TGCGCCAGCAGCTTGCAGGGGCCTAACTATGGCTACACCTTC.

The CDR3 region has the DNA TGTGCCAGCAGCCTGGGACTAGCGGCATACACAGATACGCAGTATTTT. The encoded protein is CASSLGLAAYTDTQYF. The chain uses TRBV11-2 and TRBJ2-3; 11 bases match TRBD2. With V trimmed by 5 bases and J by 2 bases, 6 bases remained unmatched. The CDR3 is 16 amino acids. Germline CDR1 is SGHAT and CDR2 is FQNNGV. The whole variable domain, remainder taken from reference TRBV11-2 and TRBJ2-3, is EAGVAQSPRYKIIEKRQSVAFWCNPISGHATLYWYQQILGQGPKLLIQFQNNGVVDDSQLPKDRFSAERLKGVDSTLKIQPAKLEDSAVYLCASSLGLAAYTDTQYFGPGTRLTVL.

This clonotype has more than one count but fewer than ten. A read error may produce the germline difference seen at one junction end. The CDR3 reads CASSLGRYSEANVLTF. The CDR3 nucleotides read TGCGCCAGCAGCTTGGGACGTTACTCTGAGGCCAACGTCCTGACTTTC. The rearrangement uses TRBV5-1 and TRBJ2-6; D uncertain. Germline CDR1 is SGHRS and CDR2 is YFSETQ. The CDR3 sequence is 16 residues long. Filled out from reference TRBV5-1 and TRBJ2-6, the complete variable domain reads KAGVTQTPRYLIKTRGQQVTLSCSPISGHRSVSWYQQTPGQGLQFLFEYFSETQRNKGNFPGRFSGRQFSNSRSEMNVSTLELGDSALYLCASSLGRYSEANVLTFGAGSRLTVL.

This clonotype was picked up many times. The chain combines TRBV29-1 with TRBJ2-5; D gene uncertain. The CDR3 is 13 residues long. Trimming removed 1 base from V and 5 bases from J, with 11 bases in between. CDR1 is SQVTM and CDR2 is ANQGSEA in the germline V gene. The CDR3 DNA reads TGCAGCGTTGAAGGCCGGGCTTCGGAGACCCAGTACTTC. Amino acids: CSVEGRASETQYF. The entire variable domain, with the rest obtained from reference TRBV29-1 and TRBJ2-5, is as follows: SAVISQKPSRDICQRGTSLTIQCQVDSQVTMMFWYRQQPGQSLTLIATANQGSEATYESGFVIDKFPISRPNLTFSTLTVSNMSPEDSSIYLCSVEGRASETQYFGPGTRLLVL.

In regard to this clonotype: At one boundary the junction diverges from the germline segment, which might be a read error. As DNA, the CDR3 is TGCGCCAGCAGCTCCTCCGGGACAGGGGTGTTGAATGAGCAGTCCTTC. The encoded protein is CASSSSGTGVLNEQSF. J is TRBJ2-1 and V is TRBV5-1, with 10 nucleotides matching TRBD1. Per the germline V gene, CDR1 is SGHRS and CDR2 is YFSETQ. This CDR3 is built from 16 residues.

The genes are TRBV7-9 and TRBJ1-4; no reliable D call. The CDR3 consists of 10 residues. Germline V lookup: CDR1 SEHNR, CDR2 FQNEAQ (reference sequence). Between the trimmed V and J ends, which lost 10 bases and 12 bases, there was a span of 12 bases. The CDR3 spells CATRGPQLFF. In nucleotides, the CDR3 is TGTGCCACCCGAGGTCCCCAACTGTTTTTT.

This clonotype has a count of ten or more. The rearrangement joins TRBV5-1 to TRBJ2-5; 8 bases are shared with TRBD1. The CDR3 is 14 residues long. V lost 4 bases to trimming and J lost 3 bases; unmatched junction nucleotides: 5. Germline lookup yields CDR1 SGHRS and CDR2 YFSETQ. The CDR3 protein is CASSQGTGEETQYF. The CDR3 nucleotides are TGCGCCAGCAGCCAAGGGACAGGTGAAGAGACCCAGTACTTC.

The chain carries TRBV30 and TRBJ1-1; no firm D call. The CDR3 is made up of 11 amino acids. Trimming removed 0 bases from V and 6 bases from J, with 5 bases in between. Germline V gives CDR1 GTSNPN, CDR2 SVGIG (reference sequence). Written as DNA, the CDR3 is TGTGCCTGGAGTGTATACTCTGAAGCTTTCTTT. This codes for CAWSVYSEAFF.

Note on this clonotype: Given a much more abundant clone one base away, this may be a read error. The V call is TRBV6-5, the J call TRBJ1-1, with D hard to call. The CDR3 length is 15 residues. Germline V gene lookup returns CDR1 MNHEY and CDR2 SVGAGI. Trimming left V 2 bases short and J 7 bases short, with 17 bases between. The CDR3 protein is CASSYGRRVSIEAFF. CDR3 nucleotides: TGTGCCAGCAGTTACGGCCGACGGGTTTCCATTGAAGCTTTCTTT.

The CDR3 sequence is CSARGQGRYGYTF. DNA for the CDR3: TGCAGTGCTAGGGGACAGGGGCGTTATGGCTACACCTTC. The rearrangement joins TRBV20-1 to TRBJ1-2; TRBD1 matches at 10 bases. Trimming cost V 3 bases and J 5 bases; bases outside gene matches: 3. This CDR3 contains 13 residues. CDR1 and CDR2 (germline): DFQATT, SNEGSKA (reference sequence).

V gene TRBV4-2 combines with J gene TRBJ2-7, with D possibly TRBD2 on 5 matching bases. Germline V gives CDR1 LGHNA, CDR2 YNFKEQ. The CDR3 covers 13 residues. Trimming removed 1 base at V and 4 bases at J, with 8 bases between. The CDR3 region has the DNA TGTGCCAGCAGCCAAGGCGGCGGGTACGAGCAGTACTTC. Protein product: CASSQGGGYEQYF.

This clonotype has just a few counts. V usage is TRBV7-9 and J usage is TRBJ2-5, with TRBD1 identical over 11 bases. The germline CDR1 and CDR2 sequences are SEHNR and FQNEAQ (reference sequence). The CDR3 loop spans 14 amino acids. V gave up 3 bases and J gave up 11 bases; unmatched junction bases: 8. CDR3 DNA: TGTGCCAGCAGCTTTGGACAGGGGGCTAATGAGCAGTACTTC. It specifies CASSFGQGANEQYF.

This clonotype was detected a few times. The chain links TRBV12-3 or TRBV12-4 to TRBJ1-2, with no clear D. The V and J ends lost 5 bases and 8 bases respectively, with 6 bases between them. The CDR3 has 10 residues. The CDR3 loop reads CASSKGGYTF. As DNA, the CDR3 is TGTGCCAGCAGTAAGGGAGGCTACACCTTC.

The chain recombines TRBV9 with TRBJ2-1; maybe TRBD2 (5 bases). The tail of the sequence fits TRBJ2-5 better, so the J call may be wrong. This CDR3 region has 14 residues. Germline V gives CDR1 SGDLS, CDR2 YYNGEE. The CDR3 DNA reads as TGTGCCAGCAGCGTAGACGGGATCAAGGAGACCCAGTACTTC. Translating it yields CASSVDGIKETQYF.

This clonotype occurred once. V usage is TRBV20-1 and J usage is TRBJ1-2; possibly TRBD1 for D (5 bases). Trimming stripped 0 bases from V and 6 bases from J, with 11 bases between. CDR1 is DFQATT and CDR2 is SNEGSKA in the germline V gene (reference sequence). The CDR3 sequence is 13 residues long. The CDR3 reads CSAREGGRDGYTF. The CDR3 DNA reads TGCAGTGCTAGAGAGGGGGGGAGAGATGGCTACACCTTC.

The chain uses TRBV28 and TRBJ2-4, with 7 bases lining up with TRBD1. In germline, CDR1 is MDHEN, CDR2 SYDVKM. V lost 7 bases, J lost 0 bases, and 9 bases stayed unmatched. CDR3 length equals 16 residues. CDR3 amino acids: CASTGDSTLAKNIQYF. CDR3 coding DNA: TGTGCCAGCACAGGGGACAGTACCCTAGCCAAAAACATTCAGTACTTC.

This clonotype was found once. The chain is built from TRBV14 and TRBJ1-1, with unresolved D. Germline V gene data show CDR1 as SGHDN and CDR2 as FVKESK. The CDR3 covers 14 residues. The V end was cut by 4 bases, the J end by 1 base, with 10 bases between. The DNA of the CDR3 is TGTGCCAGCAGCCCCGGGTTGAGGAACACTGAAGCTTTCTTT. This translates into CASSPGLRNTEAFF.

The CDR3 sequence is CASSLGVHGGNQPQHF. The DNA of the CDR3 is TGTGCCAGCAGCCTCGGAGTCCACGGGGGCAATCAGCCCCAGCATTTT. The V call is TRBV12-3 or TRBV12-4, the J call TRBJ1-5; D is ambiguous. Trimming took 6 bases from V and 2 from J, leaving 17 bases between them. CDR3 length: 16 residues.

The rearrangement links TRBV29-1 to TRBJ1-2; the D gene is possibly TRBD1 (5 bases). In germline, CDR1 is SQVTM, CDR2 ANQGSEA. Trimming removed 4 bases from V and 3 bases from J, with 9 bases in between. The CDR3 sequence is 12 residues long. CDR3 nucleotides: TGCAGCGTTGCCAGGGAGGACTATGGCTACACCTTC. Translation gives CSVAREDYGYTF. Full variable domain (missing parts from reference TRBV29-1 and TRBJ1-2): SAVISQKPSRDICQRGTSLTIQCQVDSQVTMMFWYRQQPGQSLTLIATANQGSEATYESGFVIDKFPISRPNLTFSTLTVSNMSPEDSSIYLCSVAREDYGYTFGSGTRLTVV.

CDR3 sequence: CASSQEEFLSQYF. The CDR3 bases are TGTGCCAGCAGCCAGGAAGAATTTCTCTCGCAGTATTTT. This sequence joins TRBV14 and TRBJ2-3; D gene uncertain. Trimming stripped 3 bases from V and 10 bases from J, with 14 bases between. From germline, CDR1 is SGHDN and CDR2 FVKESK. This CDR3 comprises 13 residues.

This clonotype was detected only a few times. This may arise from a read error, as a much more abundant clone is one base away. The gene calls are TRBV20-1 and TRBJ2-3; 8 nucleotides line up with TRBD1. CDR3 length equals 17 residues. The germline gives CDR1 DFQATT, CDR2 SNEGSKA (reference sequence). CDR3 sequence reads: CGARDSVGQGFTDTQYF. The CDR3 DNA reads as TGCGGTGCTAGAGATTCCGTTGGACAGGGTTTTACAGATACGCAGTATTTT.

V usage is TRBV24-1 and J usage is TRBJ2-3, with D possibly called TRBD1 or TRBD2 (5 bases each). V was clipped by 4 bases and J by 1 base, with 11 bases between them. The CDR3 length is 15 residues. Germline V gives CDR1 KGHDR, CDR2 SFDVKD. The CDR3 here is CATSDTRDGTDTQYF. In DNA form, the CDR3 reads TGTGCCACCAGTGACACCCGGGACGGCACAGATACGCAGTATTTT.